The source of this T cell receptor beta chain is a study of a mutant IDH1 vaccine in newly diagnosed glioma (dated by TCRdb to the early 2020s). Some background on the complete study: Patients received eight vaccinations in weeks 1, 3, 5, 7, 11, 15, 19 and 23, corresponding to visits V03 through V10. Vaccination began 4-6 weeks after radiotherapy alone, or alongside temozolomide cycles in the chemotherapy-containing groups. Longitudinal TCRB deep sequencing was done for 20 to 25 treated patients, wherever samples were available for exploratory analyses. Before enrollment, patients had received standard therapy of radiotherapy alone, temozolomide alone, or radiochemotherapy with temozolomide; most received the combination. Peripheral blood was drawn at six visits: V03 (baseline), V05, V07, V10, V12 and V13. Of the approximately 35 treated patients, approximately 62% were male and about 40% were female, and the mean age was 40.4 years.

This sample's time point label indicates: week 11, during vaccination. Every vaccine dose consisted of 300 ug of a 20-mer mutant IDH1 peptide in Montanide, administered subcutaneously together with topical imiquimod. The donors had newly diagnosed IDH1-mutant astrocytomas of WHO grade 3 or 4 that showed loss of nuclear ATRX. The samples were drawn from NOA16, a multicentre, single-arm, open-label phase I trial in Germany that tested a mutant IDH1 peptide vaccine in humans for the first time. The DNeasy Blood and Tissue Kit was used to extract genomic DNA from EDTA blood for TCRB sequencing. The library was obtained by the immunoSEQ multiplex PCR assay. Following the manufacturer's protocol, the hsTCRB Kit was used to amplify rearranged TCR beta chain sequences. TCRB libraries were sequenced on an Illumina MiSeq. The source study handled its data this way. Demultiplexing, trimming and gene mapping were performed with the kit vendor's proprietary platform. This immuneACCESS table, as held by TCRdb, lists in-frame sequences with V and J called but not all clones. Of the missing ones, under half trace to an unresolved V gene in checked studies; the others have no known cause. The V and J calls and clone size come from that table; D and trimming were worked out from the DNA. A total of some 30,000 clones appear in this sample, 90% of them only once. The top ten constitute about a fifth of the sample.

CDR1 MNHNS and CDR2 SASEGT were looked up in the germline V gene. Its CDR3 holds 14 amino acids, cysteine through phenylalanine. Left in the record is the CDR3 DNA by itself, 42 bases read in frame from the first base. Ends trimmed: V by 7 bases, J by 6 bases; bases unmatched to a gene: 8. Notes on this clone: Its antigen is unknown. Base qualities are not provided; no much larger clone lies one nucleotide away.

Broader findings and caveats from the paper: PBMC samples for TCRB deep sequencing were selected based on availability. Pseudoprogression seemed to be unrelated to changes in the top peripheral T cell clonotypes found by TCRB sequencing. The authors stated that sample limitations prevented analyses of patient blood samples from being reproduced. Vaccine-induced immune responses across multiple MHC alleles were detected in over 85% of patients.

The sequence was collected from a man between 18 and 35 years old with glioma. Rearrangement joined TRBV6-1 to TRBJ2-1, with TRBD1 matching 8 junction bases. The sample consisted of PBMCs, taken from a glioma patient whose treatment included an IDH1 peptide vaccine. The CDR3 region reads CASTTGGLSNEQFF. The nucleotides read TGTGCCAGCACCACAGGGGGATTGAGCAATGAGCAGTTCTTC.